These T cell receptor beta chains were read from a single sample in a study of a mutant IDH1 vaccine in newly diagnosed glioma. Libraries were prepared by immunoSEQ multiplex PCR; TCRdb keeps only in-frame clonotypes and omits some of them. The sample yields 25,000 to 30,000 clones, 77% seen once. The antigens for these receptors are not known. This specimen was PBMCs, taken from a glioma patient whose treatment included an IDH1 peptide vaccine. These receptors were taken from a man aged 40-49 years with glioma. Each CDR3 is given with its conserved first and last residue.

V: TRBV5-4; J: TRBJ2-2; length: 15; CDR3: CATTTWSTNTGELFF
V: TRBV2; J: TRBJ2-2; length: 13; CDR3: CASSRQGTGELFF
V: TRBV7-2; J: TRBJ1-6; length: 16; CDR3: CASSRFSGTANSPLHF
V: TRBV7-8; J: TRBJ2-7; length: 14; CDR3: CASSYGTGSYEQYF
V: TRBV18; J: TRBJ1-1; length: 13; CDR3: CASSPDRVTEAFF
V: TRBV6-6; J: TRBJ1-3; length: 14; CDR3: CASSYGVGGNTIYF
V: TRBV5-1; J: TRBJ2-1; length: 15; CDR3: CASSLQTGGRNEQFF
V: TRBV11-2; J: TRBJ2-2; length: 17; CDR3: CASTPGAGTTNTGELFF
V: TRBV7-2; J: TRBJ2-2; length: 14; CDR3: CASSSLPTTGELFF
V: TRBV28; J: TRBJ2-1; length: 16; CDR3: CASSLPLAGAYNEQFF
V: TRBV25-1; J: TRBJ1-3; length: 13; CDR3: CASSEYLGNTIYF
V: TRBV19; J: TRBJ1-5; length: 16; CDR3: CASSPGFGRENQPQHF
V: TRBV25-1; J: TRBJ2-7; length: 13; CDR3: CASSEPGTYEQYF
V: TRBV28; J: TRBJ1-2; length: 14; CDR3: CASSLYRGDGGYTF
V: TRBV29-1; J: TRBJ2-3; length: 12; CDR3: CSVEDSDYTQYF